This passage covers 14 T cell receptor beta chains from one sample sequenced in a study of cytomegalovirus exposure and HLA in healthy donors. The PCR contained 60 Vbeta and 13 Jbeta primers. Sequencing was performed with immunoSEQ multiplex PCR; in TCRdb, only in-frame clones are kept and a portion is missing. Recorded here are some 130,000 clones; the top ten clones represent about 1.5%. Sequences were obtained from PBMCs. These receptors all stem from a middle-aged woman in good health and CMV-seropositive.

The gene calls are TRBV7-9 and TRBJ2-1, with 10 bases lining up with TRBD1. The CDR3 consists of 14 residues. CDR1 and CDR2 from the germline V gene are SEHNR and FQNEAQ (reference sequence). The V gene end was trimmed by 1 base and the J gene end by 9 bases; junction bases not matched to a gene: 3. Here the CDR3 reads CASSLGDRGSEQFF. CDR3 in DNA: TGTGCCAGCAGCTTAGGGGACAGGGGTTCTGAGCAGTTCTTC.

The gene calls are TRBV5-1 and TRBJ2-1; the match to TRBD2 covers 9 bases. V was clipped by 0 bases and J by 5 bases; unmatched bases: 3. Germline V gives CDR1 SGHRS, CDR2 YFSETQ. The CDR3 runs to 15 residues. The CDR3 nucleotides read TGCGCCAGCAGCTTGGTAGCTAGCGGGAACAATGAGCAGTTCTTC. Translated: CASSLVASGNNEQFF.

The J gene is TRBJ1-1, the V gene TRBV4-1; TRBD1 might be the D (5 bases). With 7 bases removed from V and 5 bases from J, the gap between germline ends came to 14 bases. Germline CDR1 MGHRA, CDR2 YSYEKL. The CDR3 contains 13 residues. The CDR3 region has the DNA TGCGCCAGCACTAGCGGGGAGGGGACTGAAGCTTTCTTT. It encodes CASTSGEGTEAFF.

The CDR3 here is CASSSNGGSNTGELFF. The CDR3 DNA follows: TGTGCCAGCAGCTCCAACGGAGGCTCTAACACCGGGGAGCTGTTTTTT. The chain has TRBV7-3 and TRBJ2-2; D is possibly TRBD2 (5 bases). The V end lost 4 bases, the J end lost 2 bases, and 14 bases lay between the germline ends. The CDR3 totals 16 residues. CDR1 and CDR2 from the germline V gene are SGHTA and FQGTGA.

Of note for this clone: The sample holds other DNA sequences that translate to the same CDR3. This chain uses TRBV7-8 with TRBJ2-1; D is unresolved. V lost 1 base, J lost 6 bases, and 7 bases lay in between. CDR3 length: 13 residues. Per the germline V gene, CDR1 is SGHVS and CDR2 is FQNEAQ. The CDR3 protein is CASSLGTSNEQFF. The CDR3 region has the DNA TGTGCCAGCAGCTTAGGTACCAGCAATGAGCAGTTCTTC.

The CDR3 region is CASSRGNQPQHF. CDR3 coding DNA: TGTGCCAGCAGTCGGGGCAATCAGCCCCAGCATTTT. The chain has TRBV2 and TRBJ1-5; D ambiguous. Germline V gene sequence: CDR1 SNHLY, CDR2 FYNNEI. V lost 5 bases to trimming and J lost 2 bases, with 4 bases between them. The CDR3 loop spans 12 amino acids.

The CDR3: CASSATGGLDEQYF. The CDR3, as DNA: TGTGCCAGCAGCGCTACGGGGGGGTTGGACGAGCAGTACTTC. J is TRBJ2-7 and V is TRBV9, with 8 bases aligning to TRBD2. CDR1 SGDLS and CDR2 YYNGEE come from the germline V gene. V lost 3 bases and J lost 5; bases outside the gene matches: 7. This CDR3 contains 14 residues.

The genes are TRBV27 and TRBJ2-5, with 9 nucleotides matching TRBD2. V dropped 5 bases and J dropped 4; count of bases not matched to a gene: 11. CDR3 size: 16 residues. Germline CDR1 and CDR2: MNHEY and SMNVEV (reference sequence). Here the CDR3 reads CASSPVSGRGRETQYF. The CDR3 DNA reads TGTGCCAGCAGTCCGGTTAGCGGGAGAGGCAGAGAGACCCAGTACTTC.

CDR3 sequence: CASSLAGGGLGANVLTF. The CDR3, as DNA: TGCGCCAGCAGCTTGGCGGGAGGCGGCCTTGGGGCCAACGTCCTGACTTTC. The rearrangement joins TRBV5-1 to TRBJ2-6; 7 nucleotides align to TRBD2. J lost 3 bases, V lost 0 bases, and 6 bases had no gene match. The V gene's germline CDR1 is SGHRS and CDR2 YFSETQ. CDR3 length: 17 residues.

The V call is TRBV6-1, the J call TRBJ2-1, with D possibly being TRBD2 (5 bases). Germline loops: CDR1 MNHNS, CDR2 SASEGT. Trimming removed 6 bases at V and 6 bases at J, with 12 bases between. This CDR3 is 13 amino acids long. In DNA form, the CDR3 reads TGTGCCAGCAGGGGGAGCGGTTCCAATGAGCAGTTCTTC. It specifies CASRGSGSNEQFF.

This sequence joins TRBV2 and TRBJ2-7; 11 positions agree with TRBD1. Losses at the gene ends were 5 bases for V and 3 bases for J; bases not matched to a gene: 6. The germline CDR1 and CDR2 sequences are SNHLY and FYNNEI. This CDR3 is 15 amino acids long. The CDR3: CASSPPGTGGYEQYF. The CDR3 nucleotides are TGTGCCAGCAGTCCCCCAGGGACAGGGGGCTACGAGCAGTACTTC.

The J gene is TRBJ2-2, the V gene TRBV6-4, with 7 bases identical to TRBD2. V was clipped by 1 base and J by 6 bases; unmatched bases: 5. CDR3 size: 15 residues. Germline loops: CDR1 MRHNA, CDR2 SNTAGT. The CDR3 sequence: CASSDWAGDSGELFF. The CDR3 nucleotides are TGTGCCAGCAGTGACTGGGCGGGAGATTCCGGGGAGCTGTTTTTT.

The V gene is TRBV2, the J gene TRBJ2-7; possibly TRBD2 for D (6 bases). Trimming stripped 10 bases from V and 0 bases from J, with 16 bases between. The CDR3 extends over 14 amino acids. Germline V lookup: CDR1 SNHLY, CDR2 FYNNEI. This CDR3 is CATYGASASYEQYF. For the CDR3, the DNA is TGTGCCACCTATGGGGCTAGCGCCTCCTACGAGCAGTACTTC.

The rearrangement joins TRBV6-4 to TRBJ2-3, with 10 bases matching TRBD2. CDR1 MRHNA and CDR2 SNTAGT come from the germline V gene. The J segment lost 4 bases and the V segment lost 2 bases, leaving 3 bases of the junction unmatched. The CDR3 consists of 15 residues. CDR3 nucleotide sequence: TGTGCCAGCAGTGACACAGCGGGAGGGTCAGATACGCAGTATTTT. It is translated as CASSDTAGGSDTQYF.